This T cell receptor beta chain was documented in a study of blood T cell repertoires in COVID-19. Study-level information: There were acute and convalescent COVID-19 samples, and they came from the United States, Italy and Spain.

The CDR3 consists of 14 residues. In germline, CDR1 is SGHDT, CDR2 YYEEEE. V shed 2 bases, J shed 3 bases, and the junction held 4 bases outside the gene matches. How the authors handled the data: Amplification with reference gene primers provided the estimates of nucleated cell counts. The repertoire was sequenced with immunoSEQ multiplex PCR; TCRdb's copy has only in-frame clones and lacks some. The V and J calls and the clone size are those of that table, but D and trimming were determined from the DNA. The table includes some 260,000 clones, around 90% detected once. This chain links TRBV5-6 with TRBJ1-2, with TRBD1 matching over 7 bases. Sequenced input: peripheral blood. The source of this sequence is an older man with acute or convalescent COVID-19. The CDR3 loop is CASSLQGQDYGYTF. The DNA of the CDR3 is TGTGCCAGCAGCTTACAGGGGCAGGACTATGGCTACACCTTC.